Each of the 25 T cell receptor beta chains below was sequenced from the same sample in a study of blood T cells in healthy people across ages. Together with a sample-barcoded 5' primer, a J-beta primer mix was included in a second PCR lasting roughly 6 to 12 cycles. TCRdb reprocessed the 5' RACE reads via MiXCR and lists one record per CDR3 protein. This sample has some 1.4 million distinct CDR3 sequences, with around 39% found just once. The sample consisted of blood. These receptors were obtained from a woman aged 18-30 years in good health.

This clonotype showed up just a few times. One end of the junction is discordant with germline, which a read error may explain. The CDR3 reads CASSQEWSPLHGYTF. The CDR3 DNA sequence: TGTGCTAGCAGCCAAGAGTGGAGTCCCTTACATGGCTACACCTTC. This sequence joins TRBV3-1 and TRBJ1-2; no clear D gene. In germline, CDR1 is LGHDT, CDR2 YNNKEL (reference sequence). This CDR3 has 15 residues.

Only a few counts were recorded for this clonotype. V usage is TRBV9 and J usage is TRBJ2-5, with 10 bases fitting TRBD2. Judging by the DNA end, TRBJ2-7 fits better; the J call may be wrong. The CDR3 extends over 14 amino acids. Germline lookup yields CDR1 SGDLS and CDR2 YYNGEE. The CDR3 loop reads CASSGGTSDYEQYF. CDR3 nucleotide sequence: TGTGCCAGCAGCGGCGGGACTAGCGACTACGAGCAGTACTTC.

This clonotype showed up many times. This CDR3 reads CATNPGLANTEQFF. The CDR3 nucleotides are TGTGCCACCAACCCGGGACTAGCGAATACTGAGCAGTTCTTC. The V and J genes are TRBV10-3 and TRBJ2-1, with 10 bases that match TRBD2. The CDR3 covers 14 residues. Unmatched junction bases numbered 12, after V lost 10 bases and J lost 9 bases. The germline CDR1 and CDR2 sequences are ENHRY and SYGVKD.

V gene TRBV7-9 combines with J gene TRBJ1-4; no clear D. The CDR3 spans 13 residues. Germline V CDR1 and CDR2: SEHNR, FQNEAQ (reference sequence). V was pared by 8 bases and J by 0 bases, with 7 bases between. CDR3 DNA sequence: TGTGCCAGCGGACCGGCAACTAATGAAAAACTGTTTTTT. Its translation is CASGPATNEKLFF. Full variable domain (outside the CDR3, taken from reference TRBV7-9 and TRBJ1-4): DTGVSQNPRHKITKRGQNVTFRCDPISEHNRLYWYRQTLGQGPEFLTYFQNEAQLEKSRLLSDRFSAERPKGSFSTLEIQRTEQGDSAMYLCASGPATNEKLFFGSGTQLSVL.

This chain links TRBV5-6 with TRBJ2-1, with TRBD2 matching 8 bases. Germline V gene data show CDR1 as SGHDT and CDR2 as YYEEEE. The length of the CDR3 is 16 residues. J lost 7 bases, V lost 3 bases, and 12 bases had no gene match. In DNA form, the CDR3 reads TGTGCCAGCAGCTCAATCAGCGGGAGTCGGATGAATGAGCAGTTCTTC. Encoded protein: CASSSISGSRMNEQFF.

This clonotype was observed a few times. The gene calls are TRBV6-1 and TRBJ2-7; 7 nucleotides match TRBD1. Germline V lookup: CDR1 MNHNS, CDR2 SASEGT. This CDR3 contains 15 residues. V shed 0 bases and J 9 bases; nucleotides not matched to a gene: 11. The CDR3 here is CASSEAGQPVVGQYF. The CDR3 DNA sequence: TGTGCCAGCAGTGAAGCGGGACAGCCGGTCGTCGGGCAGTACTTC.

The gene calls are TRBV11-2 and TRBJ1-5; D is undetermined. CDR3 size: 12 residues. Germline V lookup: CDR1 SGHAT, CDR2 FQNNGV. V lost 5 bases and J lost 3, with 5 bases in between. The CDR3 DNA follows: TGTGCCAGCAGCGACTACAATCAGCCCCAGCATTTT. Translated, it gives CASSDYNQPQHF.

CDR3 sequence: CAIAAQNTGTQETQYF. For the CDR3, the DNA is TGTGCCATCGCCGCACAAAACACAGGAACCCAAGAGACCCAGTACTTC. V usage is TRBV6-2 or TRBV6-3 and J usage is TRBJ2-5, with D possibly TRBD1 on 5 matching bases. The germline V gene has CDR1 MNHEY and CDR2 SVGEGT. The ends were cut back, 10 bases at V and 1 base at J, with 22 bases in the middle. The length of the CDR3 is 16 residues.

The V and J genes are TRBV6-1 and TRBJ2-7; TRBD2 is a possible D gene (6 bases). The CDR3 spans 13 residues. Germline CDR1 is MNHNS and CDR2 is SASEGT. V lost 2 bases and J lost 10, with 15 bases in between. CDR3 DNA sequence: TGTGCCAGCAGTGAATCCTGGGGGGAGCTTCAGTACTTC. It yields the protein CASSESWGELQYF.

The chain combines TRBV4-2 with TRBJ1-1, with D possibly TRBD1 on 5 matching bases. Trimming left V 0 bases short and J 6 bases short, with 20 bases between. CDR1 and CDR2 (germline): LGHNA, YNFKEQ. The CDR3 length is 17 residues. The CDR3 DNA is TGTGCCAGCAGCCAAGATCGGTTTCGAGGGGAGAGGGCTGAAGCTTTCTTT. Translation: CASSQDRFRGERAEAFF.

The chain uses TRBV20-1 and TRBJ2-1; the match to TRBD2 covers 7 bases. The CDR3 is 15 amino acids. The V and J ends lost 1 base and 6 bases, in that order; junction bases with no gene match: 9. Germline V lookup: CDR1 DFQATT, CDR2 SNEGSKA (reference sequence). Here the CDR3 reads CSARVASGYTNEQFF. CDR3 coding DNA: TGCAGTGCTAGAGTTGCTAGCGGCTACACCAATGAGCAGTTCTTC.

The chain carries TRBV7-9 and TRBJ2-4, with 8 bases matching TRBD2. TRBJ2-7 explains the end of the DNA better; the J call may be wrong. From germline, CDR1 is SEHNR and CDR2 FQNEAQ (reference sequence). The CDR3 has 13 residues. Written as DNA, the CDR3 is TGTGCCAGCGTCGGGAGGGGCTTGGACGAGCAGTACTTC. This encodes CASVGRGLDEQYF.

V is TRBV29-1 and J is TRBJ1-1; 7 bases line up with TRBD1. With V trimmed by 7 bases and J by 1 base, 6 bases remained unmatched. Germline values: CDR1 SQVTM, CDR2 ANQGSEA. This CDR3 region has 13 residues. CDR3 nucleotides: TGCAGCGCTTGGACAGGTTCGAACACTGAAGCTTTCTTT. This codes for CSAWTGSNTEAFF.

The DNA for the CDR3 is TGCAGCGTGGAACCCGGGACTAGCGGGTTATACAATGAGCAGTTCTTC. Translated, it gives CSVEPGTSGLYNEQFF. The V gene is TRBV29-1, the J gene TRBJ2-1; 12 bases map to TRBD2. Germline assignment: CDR1 SQVTM and CDR2 ANQGSEA. The CDR3 is 16 amino acids. J gave up 4 bases and V 6 bases, and 10 bases lay outside the gene matches.

The V call is TRBV20-1, the J call TRBJ2-7; D unclear. This CDR3 spans 12 amino acids. Deletions cut 5 bases from V and 2 bases from J, with 10 bases between. CDR1 DFQATT and CDR2 SNEGSKA come from the germline V gene (reference sequence). In nucleotides, the CDR3 is TGCAGTGCTGGGCAAAGGGCCTACGAGCAGTACTTC. Translating gives CSAGQRAYEQYF.

V usage is TRBV29-1 and J usage is TRBJ2-7, with D unclear. The germline V and J ends were trimmed by 5 bases and 2 bases, with 10 bases remaining between them. Germline V gene data show CDR1 as SQVTM and CDR2 as ANQGSEA. CDR3 size: 12 residues. CDR3 DNA: TGCAGCGTTACGTTCAGACCCTACGAGCAGTACTTC. Residues: CSVTFRPYEQYF.

This clonotype was detected only a few times. The gene calls are TRBV2 and TRBJ2-1, with 7 bases that match TRBD1. Germline V gene data show CDR1 as SNHLY and CDR2 as FYNNEI. The CDR3 runs 13 residues. Trimming cost V 6 bases and J 4 bases; bases outside gene matches: 3. The CDR3 reads CASSAQGYNEQFF. For the CDR3, the DNA is TGTGCCAGCAGCGCACAGGGGTACAATGAGCAGTTCTTC.

V gene TRBV30 combines with J gene TRBJ2-2; D is perhaps TRBD2 (6 bases). Trimming cost V 8 bases and J 0 bases, with 10 bases left between them. Looked up from germline, CDR1 is GTSNPN and CDR2 is SVGIG (reference sequence). There are 13 residues in the CDR3. In DNA form, the CDR3 reads TGTGCCGGGGGGAATTCGAACACCGGGGAGCTGTTTTTT. It translates to CAGGNSNTGELFF.

V usage is TRBV9 and J usage is TRBJ1-2, with a possible D match to TRBD1 (6 bases). The V gene's germline CDR1 is SGDLS and CDR2 YYNGEE. Trimming cost V 4 bases and J 4 bases, with 20 bases left between them. This CDR3 has 16 residues. CDR3 sequence: CASSSPQRGTFYGYTF. Written as DNA, the CDR3 is TGTGCCAGCAGCTCACCGCAAAGGGGGACTTTCTATGGCTACACCTTC.

V gene TRBV10-3 combines with J gene TRBJ2-1; a weak D match, TRBD2 (6 bases). Trimming took 10 bases from V and 1 from J, leaving 26 bases between them. The CDR3 is 18 amino acids. Germline CDR1 and CDR2: ENHRY and SYGVKD. The chain's CDR3 is CATGGGGELIISYNEQFF. DNA of the CDR3: TGTGCCACCGGGGGAGGTGGGGAGTTAATAATATCCTACAATGAGCAGTTCTTC.

The chain couples TRBV28 to TRBJ2-7; 7 nucleotides align to TRBD1. Per the germline V gene, CDR1 is MDHEN and CDR2 is SYDVKM. There are 14 residues in the CDR3. V was pared by 4 bases and J by 4 bases, with 7 bases of the junction left unmatched. The CDR3 protein is CASSSGGALYEQYF. The DNA of the CDR3 is TGTGCCAGCAGTTCAGGGGGTGCCCTTTACGAGCAGTACTTC.

This sequence joins TRBV3-1 and TRBJ2-1; 12 positions agree with TRBD2. The length of the CDR3 is 20 residues. CDR1 and CDR2 (germline): LGHDT, YNNKEL (reference sequence). With 4 bases clipped from V and 7 bases from J, the junction kept 20 bases outside the gene matches. The CDR3 nucleotides are TGTGCCAGCAGCCTCCAGTCGACTAGCGGGGGATCGCAGATTTCGAATGAGCAGTTCTTC. Translated, it gives CASSLQSTSGGSQISNEQFF.

The chain is built from TRBV7-2 and TRBJ1-2; 7 bases are a match to TRBD1. With V trimmed by 1 base and J by 5 bases, 7 bases remained unmatched. The germline V gene encodes CDR1 SGHTA and CDR2 FQGNSA. The CDR3 runs 15 residues. CDR3 residues: CASSLDTGARYGYTF. In nucleotides, the CDR3 is TGTGCCAGCAGCTTAGACACAGGGGCCCGATATGGCTACACCTTC.

This clonotype was counted ten times or more. This chain uses TRBV29-1 with TRBJ2-7, with 10 nucleotides matching TRBD1. Germline loops: CDR1 SQVTM, CDR2 ANQGSEA. This CDR3 spans 14 amino acids. Germline trimming cut 4 bases from V and 6 bases from J; bases unmatched to any gene: 9. The CDR3: CSVAQTGGFLEQYF. The CDR3 DNA is TGCAGCGTTGCCCAGACAGGGGGCTTTCTCGAGCAGTACTTC.

This sequence joins TRBV6-1 and TRBJ1-4; D is uncertain. This CDR3 has 14 residues. Germline V gene data show CDR1 as MNHNS and CDR2 as SASEGT. V lost 8 bases to trimming and J lost 3 bases, with 13 bases between them. CDR3 in DNA: TGTGCCAGCGTGGCGCGGCAGGCTAATGAAAAACTGTTTTTT. Translated, it gives CASVARQANEKLFF.